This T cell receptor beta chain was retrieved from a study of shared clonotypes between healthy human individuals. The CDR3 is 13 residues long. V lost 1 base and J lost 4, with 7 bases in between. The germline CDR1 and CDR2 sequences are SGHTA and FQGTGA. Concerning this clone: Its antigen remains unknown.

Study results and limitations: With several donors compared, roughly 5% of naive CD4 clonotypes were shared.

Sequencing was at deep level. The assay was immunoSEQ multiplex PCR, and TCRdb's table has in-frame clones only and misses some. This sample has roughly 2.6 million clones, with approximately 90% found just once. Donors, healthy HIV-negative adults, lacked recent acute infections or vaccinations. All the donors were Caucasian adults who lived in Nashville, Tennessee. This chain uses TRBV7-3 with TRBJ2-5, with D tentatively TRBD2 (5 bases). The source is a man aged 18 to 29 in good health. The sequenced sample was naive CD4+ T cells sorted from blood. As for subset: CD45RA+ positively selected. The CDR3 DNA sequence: TGTGCCAGCAGCTTAAGAGAGGGAGAGACCCAGTACTTC. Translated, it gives CASSLREGETQYF.